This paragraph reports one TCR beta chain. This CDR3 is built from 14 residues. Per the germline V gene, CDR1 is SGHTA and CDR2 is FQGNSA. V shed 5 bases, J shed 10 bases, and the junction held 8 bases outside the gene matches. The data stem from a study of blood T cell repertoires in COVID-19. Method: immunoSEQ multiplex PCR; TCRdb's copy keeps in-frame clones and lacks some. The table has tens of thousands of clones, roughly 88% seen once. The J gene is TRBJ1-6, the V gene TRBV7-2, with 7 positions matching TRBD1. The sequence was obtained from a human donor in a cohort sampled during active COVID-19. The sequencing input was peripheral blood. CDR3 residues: CASSPWTGISPLHF. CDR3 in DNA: TGTGCCAGCAGCCCCTGGACAGGAATATCACCCCTCCACTTT.